The rows below give T cell receptor beta chains drawn from one sample of a study of shared clonotypes between healthy human individuals. Sequenced by immunoSEQ multiplex PCR; TCRdb stores in-frame clones only, minus some. The data hold about 110,000 clones, with around 68% observed a single time. The specimen was memory CD8+ T cells sorted from blood. The receptors were gathered from a woman under 40 in good health. Both conserved end residues are part of each CDR3. The size of a clone is reported for some rows only, either as once, few or many, or as a class for expanded clones.

J: TRBJ2-7; size: NA; length: 14; V: TRBV5-6; CDR3: CASSWRISSYEQYF
J: TRBJ1-2; size: NA; length: 15; V: TRBV6-1; CDR3: CASSELNSANYGYTF
J: TRBJ1-2; size: NA; length: 14; V: TRBV28; CDR3: CASSLTTGAAGYTF
J: TRBJ2-7; size: NA; length: 16; V: TRBV2; CDR3: CASSEAFLARLYEQYF
J: TRBJ2-6; size: NA; length: 16; V: TRBV6-7; CDR3: CASSSVLQSRANVLTF
J: TRBJ1-5; size: NA; length: 13; V: TRBV7-3; CDR3: CASSYNRDQPQHF
J: TRBJ2-7; size: NA; length: 12; V: TRBV27; CDR3: CASGGGGFEQYF
J: TRBJ1-2; size: NA; length: 13; V: TRBV2; CDR3: CARVTGANYGYTF
J: TRBJ2-7; size: NA; length: 14; V: TRBV5-4; CDR3: CASSLSGNSYEQYF
J: TRBJ2-5; size: NA; length: 14; V: TRBV5-1; CDR3: CASSLTGERETQYF
J: TRBJ2-1; size: once; length: 14; V: TRBV7-2; CDR3: CASSPPGGYNEQFF
J: TRBJ2-2; size: NA; length: 17; V: TRBV4-1; CDR3: CASSHRGGPINTGELFF
J: TRBJ1-1; size: few; length: 16; V: TRBV5-6; CDR3: CASSLAEQGAVTEAFF
J: TRBJ2-5; size: NA; length: 15; V: TRBV6-1; CDR3: CASSVDWTGTETQYF
J: TRBJ2-1; size: NA; length: 15; V: TRBV19; CDR3: CASSAWWAEDNEQFF
J: TRBJ2-1; size: NA; length: 15; V: TRBV5-4; CDR3: CASSLVSGGRNEQFF
J: TRBJ1-1; size: many; length: 15; V: TRBV6-4; CDR3: CASSERTDGGQKAFF
J: TRBJ2-7; size: NA; length: 16; V: TRBV29-1; CDR3: CSVEEWMTGGPYEQYF
J: TRBJ2-1; size: few; length: 15; V: TRBV7-2; CDR3: CASSHRLAGGHEQFF
J: TRBJ2-7; size: NA; length: 21; V: TRBV27; CDR3: CASSHSVLGGLLAEGSYEQYF
J: TRBJ1-1; size: NA; length: 17; V: TRBV28; CDR3: CASSNQRWGTENTEAFF
J: TRBJ2-7; size: NA; length: 14; V: TRBV6-1; CDR3: CASSLTSGMGEQYF
J: TRBJ2-3; size: NA; length: 17; V: TRBV2; CDR3: CASSELVADSGTDTQYF
J: TRBJ2-7; size: NA; length: 16; V: TRBV27; CDR3: CASSQESSPMVYEQYF
J: TRBJ2-5; size: NA; length: 14; V: TRBV9; CDR3: CASSVAGTQETQYF
J: TRBJ1-3; size: NA; length: 17; V: TRBV9; CDR3: CASSVATGGASGNTIYF
J: TRBJ2-4; size: NA; length: 16; V: TRBV21-1; CDR3: CASSKEVIGVGDIQYF
J: TRBJ1-2; size: once; length: 14; V: TRBV5-6; CDR3: CASSRGGAIYGYTF
J: TRBJ2-1; size: NA; length: 12; V: TRBV4-2; CDR3: CASSPTRDEQFF
J: TRBJ1-6; size: NA; length: 12; V: TRBV18; CDR3: CASSASGVPLHF
J: TRBJ1-5; size: NA; length: 15; V: TRBV5-6; CDR3: CASSLGCGESQPQHF
J: TRBJ2-7; size: NA; length: 14; V: TRBV2; CDR3: CASSGTSQSYEQYF
J: TRBJ1-1; size: NA; length: 15; V: TRBV27; CDR3: CASSLRLEMNTEAFF
J: TRBJ2-7; size: many; length: 16; V: TRBV2; CDR3: CASSEVAGELFYEQYF
J: TRBJ1-5; size: NA; length: 13; V: TRBV21-1; CDR3: CASSKGKDQPQHF
J: TRBJ2-2; size: medium-sized; length: 14; V: TRBV6-1; CDR3: CASASGTGAGELFF
J: TRBJ2-7; size: few; length: 15; V: TRBV6-5; CDR3: CASSYGGAGVYEQYF
J: TRBJ1-2; size: NA; length: 17; V: TRBV6-4; CDR3: CASSYSVWETGNYGYTF
J: TRBJ2-7; size: once; length: 19; V: TRBV2; CDR3: CASSTEPAAEDSPTYEQYF
J: TRBJ2-3; size: NA; length: 15; V: TRBV5-4; CDR3: CASSPGTYDTDTQYF
J: TRBJ2-7; size: NA; length: 16; V: TRBV7-8; CDR3: CASSLSLGAEAYEQYF
J: TRBJ2-2; size: NA; length: 16; V: TRBV6-5; CDR3: CASSSLLRGNTGELFF
J: TRBJ1-1; size: NA; length: 14; V: TRBV19; CDR3: CASSPDRGGTEAFF
J: TRBJ2-1; size: NA; length: 16; V: TRBV19; CDR3: CASSHKTGPGGDEQFF
J: TRBJ2-2; size: NA; length: 15; V: TRBV19; CDR3: CASSRRASRTGELFF